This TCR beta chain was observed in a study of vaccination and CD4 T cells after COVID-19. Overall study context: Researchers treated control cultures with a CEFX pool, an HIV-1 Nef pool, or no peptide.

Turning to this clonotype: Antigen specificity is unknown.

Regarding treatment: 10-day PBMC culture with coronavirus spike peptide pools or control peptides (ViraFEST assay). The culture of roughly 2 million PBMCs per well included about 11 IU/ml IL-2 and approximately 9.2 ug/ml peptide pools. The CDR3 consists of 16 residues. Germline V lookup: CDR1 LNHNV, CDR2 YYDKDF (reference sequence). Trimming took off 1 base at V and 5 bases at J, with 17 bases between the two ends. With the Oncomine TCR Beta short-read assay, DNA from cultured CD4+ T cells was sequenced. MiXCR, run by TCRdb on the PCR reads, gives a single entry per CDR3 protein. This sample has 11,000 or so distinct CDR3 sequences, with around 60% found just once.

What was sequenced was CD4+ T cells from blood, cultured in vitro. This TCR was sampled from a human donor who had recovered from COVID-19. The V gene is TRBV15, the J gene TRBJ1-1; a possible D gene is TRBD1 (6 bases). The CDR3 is CATSRGTGRWGTEAFF. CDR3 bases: TGTGCCACCAGCAGAGGCACAGGGCGGTGGGGGACTGAAGCTTTCTTT.